What follows is one T cell receptor (beta chain) and its context. Germline V gene data show CDR1 as MDHEN and CDR2 as SYDVKM. The CDR3 has 13 amino acids. The V end was cut by 6 bases, the J end by 3 bases, with 12 bases between. This sample is drawn from a study of blood T cell repertoires in COVID-19. Overall study context: The United States, Italy and Spain supplied acute and convalescent COVID-19 samples.

The data were produced by immunoSEQ multiplex PCR, yet TCRdb's version contains in-frame clones alone and is incomplete. Found here are hundreds of thousands of clones, around 88% of them singletons; the top ten hold around 6.3%. Followed longitudinally, the Seattle patients had been enrolled during active infection. The sequence was collected from a woman younger than 45 with COVID-19, enrolled during active disease. This chain connects TRBV28 to TRBJ2-7; D unclear. Sample: peripheral blood. The CDR3 DNA reads TGTGCCAGCAGAAGCCCGATCTACTACGAGCAGTACTTC. Translation: CASRSPIYYEQYF.